This is a list of T cell receptor beta chains from one sample in a study of CD8+ T cells in alopecia areata. The data were produced by immunoSEQ multiplex PCR, yet TCRdb's version contains in-frame clones alone and is incomplete. The sample carries approximately 280,000 clones, 55% to 75% recorded once. This material consisted of CD4+ T cells sorted from blood, taken at week 24, from a patient treated with tofacitinib. These TCRs come from a human donor with alopecia areata. Each CDR3 is given with its conserved first and last residue. The D gene is left open where the match is weak. Clone size appears in some rows only: once, few, many, or a class for an expanded clone.

J gene: TRBJ2-7
clone size: -
D gene: TRBD2
V gene: TRBV9
CDR3 DNA: TGTGCCAGCACGGCGGGAGCGGGCAATTCCTACGAGCAGTACTTC
CDR3 protein: CASTAGAGNSYEQYF

J gene: TRBJ2-1
clone size: -
D gene: TRBD2
V gene: TRBV7-9
CDR3 DNA: TGTGCCAGCAGCCTTCCGGGCGGGGGGGCGAACAATGAGCAGTTCTTC
CDR3 protein: CASSLPGGGANNEQFF

J gene: TRBJ2-3
clone size: -
D gene: -
V gene: TRBV12-5
CDR3 DNA: TGTGCTAGTGGTGACCTAGAAGGAGATACGCAGTATTTT
CDR3 protein: CASGDLEGDTQYF

J gene: TRBJ1-5
clone size: -
D gene: -
V gene: TRBV29-1
CDR3 DNA: TGCAGCGTTGCCCCTCCTTCGACAGGTATAACGCAGCCCCAGCATTTT
CDR3 protein: CSVAPPSTGITQPQHF

J gene: TRBJ2-4
clone size: few
D gene: -
V gene: TRBV5-4
CDR3 DNA: TGTGCCAGCAGCAACCGGACTGATGTTCAGTACTTC
CDR3 protein: CASSNRTDVQYF

J gene: TRBJ2-3
clone size: once
D gene: -
V gene: TRBV7-2
CDR3 DNA: TGTGCCAGCAGCTCCGCCCGCCTAGCGTCTAGCACAGATACGCAGTATTTT
CDR3 protein: CASSSARLASSTDTQYF

J gene: TRBJ2-2
clone size: few
D gene: TRBD1
V gene: TRBV19
CDR3 DNA: TGTGCCAGTAGTAGAGGGACAGGGGGCGCGGTAGGCACCGGGGAGCTGTTTTTT
CDR3 protein: CASSRGTGGAVGTGELFF

J gene: TRBJ1-5
clone size: -
D gene: -
V gene: TRBV6-5
CDR3 DNA: TGTGCCACCGGGGGATTTGGCAATCAGCCCCAGCATTTT
CDR3 protein: CATGGFGNQPQHF

J gene: TRBJ2-5
clone size: few
D gene: TRBD2
V gene: TRBV5-1
CDR3 DNA: TGCGCCAGCAGCTTGTCCGGAGCGGGGGGGACAGAGACCCAGTACTTC
CDR3 protein: CASSLSGAGGTETQYF

J gene: TRBJ2-5
clone size: -
D gene: -
V gene: TRBV6-1
CDR3 DNA: TGTGCCAGCAGTTCTCCAGGGGAAGAGACCCAGTACTTC
CDR3 protein: CASSSPGEETQYF

J gene: TRBJ1-2
clone size: few
D gene: -
V gene: TRBV7-2
CDR3 DNA: TGTGCCAGCAGCCTTGGGACGGGGGCGCTTGGCTACACCTTC
CDR3 protein: CASSLGTGALGYTF

J gene: TRBJ2-3
clone size: few
D gene: -
V gene: TRBV7-7
CDR3 DNA: TGTGCTAGCAGCCGCGACTACTCAGATACGCAGTATTTT
CDR3 protein: CASSRDYSDTQYF

J gene: TRBJ1-2
clone size: -
D gene: -
V gene: TRBV29-1
CDR3 DNA: TGCAGCGTTCCCAGAGGGGGGCTGGGGTATGGCTACACCTTC
CDR3 protein: CSVPRGGLGYGYTF

J gene: TRBJ1-6
clone size: many
D gene: TRBD1
V gene: TRBV19
CDR3 DNA: TGTGCCAGCCATGGACAGGGGCATTCACCCCTCCACTTT
CDR3 protein: CASHGQGHSPLHF

J gene: TRBJ1-2
clone size: few
D gene: -
V gene: TRBV30
CDR3 DNA: TGTGCCCGGGCCGCCTGGCTTTATGGCTACACCTTC
CDR3 protein: CARAAWLYGYTF

J gene: TRBJ1-1
clone size: few
D gene: -
V gene: TRBV29-1
CDR3 DNA: TGCAGCGTTGAGAGGCAGAAAACTGAAGCTTTCTTT
CDR3 protein: CSVERQKTEAFF

J gene: TRBJ2-1
clone size: -
D gene: TRBD2
V gene: TRBV18
CDR3 DNA: TGTGCCAGCTCACCACTACTAGCGAGCTACAATGAGCAGTTCTTC
CDR3 protein: CASSPLLASYNEQFF

J gene: TRBJ2-5
clone size: few
D gene: -
V gene: TRBV23-1
CDR3 DNA: TGCGCCAGCAGTCAATCGGACCCCGTATGTGGGCAAGAGACCCAGTACTTC
CDR3 protein: CASSQSDPVCGQETQYF

J gene: TRBJ2-1
clone size: few
D gene: -
V gene: TRBV25-1
CDR3 DNA: TGTGCCAGCGGCCAAGGGGGGATTGGCAATGAGCAGTTCTTC
CDR3 protein: CASGQGGIGNEQFF

J gene: TRBJ1-5
clone size: -
D gene: TRBD1
V gene: TRBV30
CDR3 DNA: TGTGCCTGGAACCTAGGGACAGTAAATCAGCCCCAGCATTTT
CDR3 protein: CAWNLGTVNQPQHF

J gene: TRBJ2-3
clone size: -
D gene: -
V gene: TRBV29-1
CDR3 DNA: TGCAGCGTTGCGGGACGGAACACAGATACGCAGTATTTT
CDR3 protein: CSVAGRNTDTQYF

J gene: TRBJ1-2
clone size: few
D gene: -
V gene: TRBV21-1
CDR3 DNA: TGTGCCACCACCGGACAGGGGAATAACTATGGCTACACCTTC
CDR3 protein: CATTGQGNNYGYTF

J gene: TRBJ2-2
clone size: -
D gene: -
V gene: TRBV5-1
CDR3 DNA: TGCGCCAGCAGCTTGGCCGAGCGGGCGTTCACCGGGGAGCTGTTTTTT
CDR3 protein: CASSLAERAFTGELFF